The clone carrying this TCR beta chain was counted a single time. A read error may produce the germline difference seen at one junction end. Measured with immunoSEQ multiplex PCR; TCRdb has only the in-frame clones, and not every one. The sample includes tens of thousands of clones, over 85% seen only once; the top ten take 5.5%. The data were taken from a study of control samples from healthy donors and cancer patients. The sequence was collected from a man aged 50 to 59 in good health. Input material: blood.

The chain's CDR3 is CAGSLSLRAQPQHF. The CDR3 DNA reads TGCGCCGGCAGTTTATCCTTAAGAGCTCAGCCCCAGCATTTT. This chain connects TRBV27 to TRBJ1-5, with D uncertain. CDR1 is MNHEY and CDR2 is SMNVEV in the germline V gene (reference sequence). The CDR3 is 14 residues long.